The T cell receptor (beta chain) under discussion was sequenced for a study of T cell changes during pregnancy in multiple sclerosis. Germline V gene sequence: CDR1 SGHVS, CDR2 FNYEAQ. CDR3 length: 16 residues. J gave up 4 bases and V 8 bases, and 11 bases lay outside the gene matches. Clones were sequenced by immunoSEQ multiplex PCR, and TCRdb holds only the in-frame ones, with some missing. There are about 59,000 clones in the sample; around 94% occur only once, and about 2.6% lies in the top ten. The gene calls are TRBV7-6 and TRBJ2-3, with 11 positions matching TRBD2. The receptor was derived from a female donor with multiple sclerosis, enrolled in a pregnancy study. The specimen was CD8+ T cells from peripheral blood mononuclear cells, collected after pregnancy. The CDR3 DNA is TGTGCCAGCGATTCAAGACTAGCGGGAAGTGCAGATACGCAGTATTTT. It translates to CASDSRLAGSADTQYF.